The T cell receptor (beta chain) described here comes from a study of T cell repertoires in cytomegalovirus infection (dated by TCRdb to about 2019). For context, the study as a whole: Alongside well-studied HLA-B-restricted epitopes, the peptide stimulations were aimed at recently identified HLA-C-restricted CMV epitopes, whose presentation resists viral immunomodulation. Donor HLA type was relevant to the analysis, because carriage of CMV infection together with the matching HLA type was indicated by public TCR beta signatures.

Interpreted using the paper, the treatment or condition label stands for: in vitro stimulation with specific CMV peptide epitopes to enrich CMV-specific T cells. TCRdb records Illumina HiSeq 1500 as the sequencer. TCRdb reprocessed the public reads (quality trimming at Q25 with fastp, clone calling with MiXCR) and kept in-frame beta chains. Records with the same CDR3 protein are collapsed into one entry carrying the most frequent genes and DNA. This sample lists some 940,000 distinct CDR3 sequences; approximately 32% were detected once. The ten largest clones take up around an eighth of the sample. The sample holds a few counts of this clonotype. Its specific antigen is unknown. Per-base qualities were not stored, and no clone one base away is much larger. Spanning cysteine to phenylalanine, the CDR3 consists of 14 amino acids. Only the CDR3 DNA stays, 42 bases, in frame from base 1. From a lookup of the germline V gene, CDR1 and CDR2 are SGHTA and FQGNSA. A distance of 14 bases separates the germline ends of V and J, which lose 5 bases and 3 bases respectively.

Points the paper makes about the study in general: The ex vivo response was dominated by HLA-C-restricted CMV-specific TCR beta clonotypes, and the single most frequent clonotype in two of eight donors was supplied by these HLA-C-restricted clonotypes. Cumulative frequency of public TCR beta family members discriminated carriers of CMV infection plus the relevant HLA type in this cohort and an independent roughly 350-donor cohort.

The rearrangement joined TRBV7-2 to TRBJ2-7; the D region may be TRBD1 or TRBD2, each matching 5 bases equally. The sequencing here drew on cultured CD8+ T cells from PBMCs, taken from culture after CMV antigen stimulation. This TCR came from a human donor in good health (CMV status not recorded). Some clones in this sample may be carry-over from other donors' samples. Here the CDR3 is given as CASSGSGTDYEQYF. The nucleotides are TGTGCCAGCAGCGGATCCGGGACCGACTACGAGCAGTACTTC.